Presented here are 17 T cell receptor beta chains from one specimen sequenced in a study of cytomegalovirus exposure and HLA in healthy donors. 13 Jbeta primers and 60 Vbeta primers were used for the PCR. TCRdb's table, derived via immunoSEQ multiplex PCR, lists solely in-frame clones and lacks some. In the table there are 130,000 or so clones, roughly 80% of which are singletons. Sequenced: PBMCs. The receptors come from a female donor in good health and CMV-seronegative.

In DNA, the CDR3 is TGTGCCAGCATCGGGCAGGGCCCGAACACCGGGGAGCTGTTTTTT. It codes for CASIGQGPNTGELFF. V usage is TRBV2 and J usage is TRBJ2-2; a possible D gene is TRBD1 (5 bases). CDR3 length: 15 residues. Germline V gene data show CDR1 as SNHLY and CDR2 as FYNNEI. The V end was cut by 7 bases, the J end by 0 bases, with 12 bases between.

The chain has TRBV9 and TRBJ1-2, with 8 bases that match TRBD1. The CDR3 contains 13 residues. Trimming cost V 7 bases and J 6 bases; bases outside gene matches: 8. Germline assignment: CDR1 SGDLS and CDR2 YYNGEE. As DNA, the CDR3 is TGTGCCAGCGGCCCGGACAGGGTAAATGGCTACACCTTC. Translated: CASGPDRVNGYTF.

The gene calls are TRBV6-1 and TRBJ2-7, with 16 bases aligning to TRBD2. The CDR3 runs to 19 residues. CDR1 MNHNS and CDR2 SASEGT come from the germline V gene. The V segment lost 0 bases and the J segment 5 bases; nucleotides outside the gene matches: 10. CDR3 DNA sequence: TGTGCCAGCAGTGAAGCGGGAGGGACTAGCGGGGGGGATCTGAACGAGCAGTACTTC. This encodes CASSEAGGTSGGDLNEQYF.

The V gene is TRBV28, the J gene TRBJ1-2; 7 bases line up with TRBD1. This CDR3 has 14 amino acids. J lost 0 bases, V lost 6 bases, and 4 bases had no gene match. Looked up from germline, CDR1 is MDHEN and CDR2 is SYDVKM. The DNA of the CDR3 is TGTGCCAGCAGCCGGGACAGACCTAACTATGGCTACACCTTC. Its translation is CASSRDRPNYGYTF.

The rearrangement links TRBV30 to TRBJ2-2; D unresolved. The CDR3 has 12 residues. Germline values: CDR1 GTSNPN, CDR2 SVGIG (reference sequence). Trimming shortened V by 5 bases and J by 10 bases, and 14 bases separated the two germline ends. The CDR3 sequence is CAWAGSYEELFF. Written as DNA, the CDR3 is TGTGCCTGGGCCGGGTCCTATGAGGAGCTGTTTTTT.

The chain is built from TRBV5-1 and TRBJ2-7; 9 nucleotides align to TRBD2. CDR1 and CDR2 from the germline V gene are SGHRS and YFSETQ. This CDR3 contains 12 residues. The trim removed 4 bases at V and 4 bases at J, leaving 0 bases unmatched. The CDR3 reads CASSAGGYEQYF. The DNA of the CDR3 is TGCGCCAGCAGCGCGGGGGGGTACGAGCAGTACTTC.

The CDR3 DNA reads TGTGCCATCGTGGGGGACAAAATCACAGATACGCAGTATTTT. This gives the protein CAIVGDKITDTQYF. V is TRBV10-3 and J is TRBJ2-3, with D perhaps matching TRBD1 (6 bases). V lost 8 bases to trimming and J lost 2 bases, with 14 bases between them. Germline CDR1 and CDR2: ENHRY and SYGVKD. The CDR3 is 14 residues long.

This rearrangement joins TRBV4-2 to TRBJ1-2; D not resolved. Germline V gives CDR1 LGHNA, CDR2 YNFKEQ. CDR3 length: 14 amino acids. V lost 3 bases to trimming and J lost 8 bases, with 16 bases between them. The CDR3, as DNA: TGTGCCAGCAGCCATCAGTCGACAAGTTCGGGCTACACCTTC. The encoded protein is CASSHQSTSSGYTF.

In its sample, this clone was seen once. The CDR3 loop reads CASSELDRNNSPLHF. For the CDR3, the DNA is TGTGCCAGCAGTGAGCTGGACAGGAATAATTCACCCCTCCACTTT. This chain uses TRBV6-1 with TRBJ1-6; 7 bases match TRBD1. The CDR3 covers 15 residues. V shed 3 bases, J shed 5 bases, and the junction held 4 bases outside the gene matches. Germline CDR1 reads MNHNS; CDR2 reads SASEGT.

This clone was picked up a small number of times. CDR3 nucleotides: TGTGCCAGCAACGGAAAACAGCGGAATACTGAAGCTTTCTTT. Protein: CASNGKQRNTEAFF. The chain couples TRBV6-6 to TRBJ1-1; D not resolved. The ends were cut back, 7 bases at V and 5 bases at J, with 17 bases in the middle. Per germline, CDR1 MNHNY and CDR2 SVGAGI (reference sequence). CDR3 length: 14 amino acids.

This clone was observed once. The rearrangement joins TRBV30 to TRBJ1-1; TRBD1 is a possible D gene (6 bases). V dropped 0 bases and J dropped 1 base, with 24 bases sitting between them. In germline, CDR1 is GTSNPN, CDR2 SVGIG (reference sequence). The CDR3 consists of 19 residues. The CDR3 DNA reads as TGTGCCTGGAGTGTACCCCACCCAGGGGCAGCCCTTCAGAACACTGAAGCTTTCTTT. As protein: CAWSVPHPGAALQNTEAFF.

The chain carries TRBV7-9 and TRBJ2-7; 11 bases map to TRBD2. The ends lost 5 bases at V and 6 bases at J; junction bases unmatched: 9. The CDR3 extends over 15 amino acids. Germline CDR1 reads SEHNR; CDR2 reads FQNEAQ (reference sequence). The CDR3 is CASSVGTSGPGEQYF. In DNA form, the CDR3 reads TGTGCCAGCAGCGTCGGGACTAGCGGCCCGGGCGAGCAGTACTTC.

The rearrangement joins TRBV5-4 to TRBJ2-3; tentatively, D is TRBD1 (5 bases). Germline CDR1 and CDR2: SGHNT and YYREEE (reference sequence). V lost 0 bases to trimming and J lost 3 bases, with 5 bases between them. This CDR3 has 13 amino acids. The CDR3, as DNA: TGTGCCAGCAGCTTGGAGGGGACAGATACGCAGTATTTT. Translated, it gives CASSLEGTDTQYF.

Comments on this clone: Sequence at one end of the junction differs from germline and may be a read error. The chain has TRBV7-9 and TRBJ2-2; no clear D gene. Germline V gives CDR1 SEHNR, CDR2 FQNEAQ (reference sequence). The CDR3 is 14 amino acids. DNA of the CDR3: TGTTCCAGCAGCTCTCCCTTAGCCACCGGGGAGCTGTTTTTT. This encodes CSSSSPLATGELFF.

CDR3 amino acids: CASTSKGGDTIYF. In DNA, the CDR3 is TGTGCCAGCACCTCAAAGGGGGGGGACACCATATATTTT. J is TRBJ1-3 and V is TRBV2, with D perhaps TRBD1 (6 bases). V lost 7 bases to trimming and J lost 8 bases, with 15 bases between them. Germline-derived CDR1 and CDR2 are SNHLY and FYNNEI. The CDR3 is 13 amino acids.

The J gene is TRBJ2-7, the V gene TRBV11-2, with D unclear. Trimming stripped 1 base from V and 2 bases from J, with 12 bases between. CDR1 SGHAT and CDR2 FQNNGV come from the germline V gene. The CDR3 consists of 15 residues. CDR3 DNA sequence: TGTGCCAGCAGCTTAGGGCTGCTGTACCCCTACGAGCAGTACTTC. This translates into CASSLGLLYPYEQYF.

This clone turned up a few times. The chain recombines TRBV6-1 with TRBJ1-4; D ambiguous. The CDR3 extends over 14 amino acids. CDR1 and CDR2 (germline): MNHNS, SASEGT. The V gene lost 5 bases and the J gene lost 5 bases, with 12 bases spanning the gap. This CDR3 reads CASSPVRGNEKLFF. CDR3 coding DNA: TGTGCCAGCAGTCCCGTCCGCGGGAATGAAAAACTGTTTTTT.